This T cell receptor (beta chain) was documented in a study of blood T cells in healthy people across ages. Looking at the study overall: About one barcoded beta molecule per two T cells came from capture by template switching.

Isolation yielded PBMCs, at least 7 million per sample, in every case. For the second PCR, which ran for 7 to 11 cycles, a sample-barcoded 5' primer and a J-beta primer mix were used. All cDNA molecules were each tagged by a template-switch adaptor with 12 random nucleotides. In TCRdb, the 5' RACE reads were re-called with MiXCR into one record per CDR3 protein. Of 1.2 million to 1.5 million distinct CDR3 sequences in the sample, 59% are singletons; the top ten hold roughly 7%. This clonotype has only one observation. The TCR comes from a man aged 18 to 29 in good health. The sequenced sample was blood.

CDR3 coding DNA: TGTGCCAGCAGTTTCATCTCCGGGGACGAGCAGTACTTC. Translation gives CASSFISGDEQYF. This rearrangement joins TRBV27 to TRBJ2-7, with a tentative D call TRBD2 (5 bases). The CDR3 is made up of 13 amino acids. Germline loops: CDR1 MNHEY, CDR2 SMNVEV (reference sequence). The germline V and J ends were trimmed by 3 bases and 5 bases, with 11 bases remaining between them.